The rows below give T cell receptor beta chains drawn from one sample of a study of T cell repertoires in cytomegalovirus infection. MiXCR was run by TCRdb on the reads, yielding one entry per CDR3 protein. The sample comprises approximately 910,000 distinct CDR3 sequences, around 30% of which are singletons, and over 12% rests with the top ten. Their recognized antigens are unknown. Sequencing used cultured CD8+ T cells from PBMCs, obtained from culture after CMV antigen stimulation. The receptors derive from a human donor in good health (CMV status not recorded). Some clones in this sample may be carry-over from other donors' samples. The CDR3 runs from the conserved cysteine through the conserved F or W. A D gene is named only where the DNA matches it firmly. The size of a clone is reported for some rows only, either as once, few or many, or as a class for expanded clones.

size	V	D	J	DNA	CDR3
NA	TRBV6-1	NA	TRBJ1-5	TGTGCCAGCAGTGAAGGAGGGTGGGTGAATCAGCCCCAGCATTTT	CASSEGGWVNQPQHF
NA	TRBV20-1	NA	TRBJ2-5	TGCAGTGCTAGAGATCTTCAAAACCCCCAAGAGACCCAGTACTTC	CSARDLQNPQETQYF
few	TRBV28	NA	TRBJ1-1	TGTGCCAGCAGTTCCCCTCGACTTCCCATAGATTGGAACACTGAAGCTTTCTTT	CASSSPRLPIDWNTEAFF
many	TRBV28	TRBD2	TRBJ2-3	TGTGCCAGCAGTTTAGGGACTAGCGTACTGACAGATACGCAGTATTTT	CASSLGTSVLTDTQYF
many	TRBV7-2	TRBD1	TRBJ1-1	TGTGCCAGCAGCCCCACCGGACAGGTGAACACTGAAGCTTTCTTT	CASSPTGQVNTEAFF
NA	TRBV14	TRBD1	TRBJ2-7	TGTGCCAGCAGCCTTCGATCCGGGACAGGCCGCGAGCAGTACTTC	CASSLRSGTGREQYF
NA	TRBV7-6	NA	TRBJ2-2	TGTGCCAGCAGGGGGCGGACTCCGAACACCGGGGAGCTGTTTTTT	CASRGRTPNTGELFF
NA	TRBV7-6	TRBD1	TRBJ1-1	TGTGCCAGTGGACAGGGTATGCACACTGAAGCTTTCTTT	CASGQGMHTEAFF
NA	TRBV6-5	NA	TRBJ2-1	TGTGCCAGCAGAAAAGGGGGGGCTCTCAATGAGCAGTTCTTC	CASRKGGALNEQFF
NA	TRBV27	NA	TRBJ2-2	TGTGCCAGCAAGCTACTGTTAGTCGGGGAGCTGTTTTTT	CASKLLLVGELFF
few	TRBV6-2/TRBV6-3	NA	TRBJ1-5	TGTGCCAGCCAGCACTGGGGCGCGGGTCAGCCCCAGCATTTT	CASQHWGAGQPQHF
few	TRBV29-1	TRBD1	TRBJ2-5	TGCAGCGTTGAGGCGGGACAGGGTCTAGAGACCCAGTACTTC	CSVEAGQGLETQYF
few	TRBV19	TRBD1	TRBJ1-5	TGTGCCAGTGCGACAGGGAGTAATCAGCCCCAGCATTTT	CASATGSNQPQHF
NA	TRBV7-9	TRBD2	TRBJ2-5	TGTGCCAGCAGCCCGAGGACTAGCGGAACCAGGGGAGAGACCCAGTACTTC	CASSPRTSGTRGETQYF
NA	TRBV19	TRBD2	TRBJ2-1	TGTGCCAGTAGTATAACTTGGGCGGGGGGCAACAATGAGCAGTTCTTC	CASSITWAGGNNEQFF
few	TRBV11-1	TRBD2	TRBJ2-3	TGTGCCAGCAGCTTGAACAGCGGGGGGAGAAATACGCAGTATTTT	CASSLNSGGRNTQYF
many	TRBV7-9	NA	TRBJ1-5	TGTGCCAGCAGTCCAGGGATCAATCAGCCCCAGCATTTT	CASSPGINQPQHF
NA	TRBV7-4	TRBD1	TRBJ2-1	TGTGCCAGCAGCTCGGACAGGCCGGCTCACAATGAGCAGTTCTTC	CASSSDRPAHNEQFF
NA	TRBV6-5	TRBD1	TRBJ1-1	TGTGCCAGCAGGCCCCGGACAGGGAGCACTGAAGCTTTCTTT	CASRPRTGSTEAFF
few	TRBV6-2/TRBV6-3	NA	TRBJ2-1	TGTGCCAGCAGTTACAGGGGCGGCTTCTACAATGAGCAGTTCTTC	CASSYRGGFYNEQFF
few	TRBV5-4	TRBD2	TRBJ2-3	TGTGCCAGCAGCCGTAGCGGGGATACAGATACGCAGTATTTT	CASSRSGDTDTQYF
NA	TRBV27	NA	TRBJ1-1	TGTGCCAGCAGTGGGGGTTTCTCGGCTTTCTTT	CASSGGFSAFF
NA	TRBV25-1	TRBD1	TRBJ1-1	TGTGCCAGCAGTGAATATTTCGTCGGGGACAGGCGTGAAGCTTTCTTT	CASSEYFVGDRREAFF
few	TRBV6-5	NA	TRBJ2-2	TGTGCCACCAGCCGGGCCAACACCGGGGAGCTGTTTTTT	CATSRANTGELFF
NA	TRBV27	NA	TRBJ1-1	TGTGCCAGCAGCCGAGACAAGAACACTGAAGCTTTCTTT	CASSRDKNTEAFF
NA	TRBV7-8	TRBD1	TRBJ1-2	TGTGCCAGCAGCTCAGCCCCGGGACAGATCTATGGCTACACCTTC	CASSSAPGQIYGYTF
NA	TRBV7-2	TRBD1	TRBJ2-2	TGTGCCAGCAGCCTCGGGACAGAGCTTCCGAACACCGGGGAGCTGTTTTTT	CASSLGTELPNTGELFF
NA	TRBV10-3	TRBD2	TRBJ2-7	TGTGCCACCCAGGATCCCGGGACTAGCGACTACGAGCAGTACTTC	CATQDPGTSDYEQYF
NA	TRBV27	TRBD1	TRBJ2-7	TGTGCCAGCAGTTTACCCGGGACAGGGACGTACGAGCAGTACTTC	CASSLPGTGTYEQYF
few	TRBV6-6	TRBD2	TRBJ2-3	TGTGCCAGCAGTTACATCGTGGCGGGGGGATCCACAGATACGCAGTATTTT	CASSYIVAGGSTDTQYF
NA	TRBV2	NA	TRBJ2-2	TGTGCCAGCAGTGAGTCGGACACAATGGAGCTGTTTTTT	CASSESDTMELFF
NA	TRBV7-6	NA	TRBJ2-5	TGTGCCAGCAGCTTAAGGACCGGGGCTTGGGAGACCCAGTACTTC	CASSLRTGAWETQYF
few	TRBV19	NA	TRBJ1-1	TGTGCCAGTAGTATGGACAGCTTGAACACTGAAGCTTTCTTT	CASSMDSLNTEAFF
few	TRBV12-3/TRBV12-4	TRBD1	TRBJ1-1	TGTGCCAGCAGTTTTGGGGGAGACAGGGGGAAAGTGGATGCTTTCTTT	CASSFGGDRGKVDAFF
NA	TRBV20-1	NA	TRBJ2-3	TGCAGTGCTAGCGAGAGCACAGATACGCAGTATTTT	CSASESTDTQYF
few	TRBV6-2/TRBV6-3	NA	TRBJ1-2	TGTGCCAGCAGACAGGAAGATGGAATAAGCTATGGCTACACCTTC	CASRQEDGISYGYTF
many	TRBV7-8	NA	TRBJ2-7	TGTGCCAGCAGCCTAAGGGGGGACATAACCTACGAGCAGTACTTC	CASSLRGDITYEQYF
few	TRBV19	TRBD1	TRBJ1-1	TGTGCCAGCAGTCCACAGGGGGGGAACACTGAAGCTTTCTTT	CASSPQGGNTEAFF
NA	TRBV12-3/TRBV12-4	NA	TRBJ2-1	TGTGCCAGCAGGAAGTCGGGATTCTCCTACAATGAGCAGTTCTTC	CASRKSGFSYNEQFF
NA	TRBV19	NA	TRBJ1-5	TGTGCCAGTAGTATTTCCCGTGACAGAAATCAGCCCCAGCATTTT	CASSISRDRNQPQHF
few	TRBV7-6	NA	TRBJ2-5	TGTGCCAGCAGCTTAAAGGGGCCACCTTTGGAGACCCAGTACTTC	CASSLKGPPLETQYF
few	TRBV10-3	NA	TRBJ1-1	TGTGCCATCAGTGAGTCTGGGCTAATCCACACTGAAGCTTTCTTT	CAISESGLIHTEAFF
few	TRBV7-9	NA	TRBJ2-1	TGTGCCAGCAGCTTAGCGGGCAGCGAATACAATGAGCAGTTCTTC	CASSLAGSEYNEQFF
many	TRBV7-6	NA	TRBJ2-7	TGTGCCAGCAGCTTAATCCCGGGACTCCAAAACGAGCAGTACTTC	CASSLIPGLQNEQYF
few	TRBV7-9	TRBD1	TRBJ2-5	TGTGCCAGCAGCTTAGGGGAGGACAGGGTCCAAGAGACCCAGTACTTC	CASSLGEDRVQETQYF
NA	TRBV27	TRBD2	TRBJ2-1	TGTGCCAGCAGTCGCTCGGGCGGGGGGGAGTTCTTC	CASSRSGGGEFF
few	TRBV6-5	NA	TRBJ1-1	TGTGCCAGCAGTTACCGACCCGAAGGAGACACTGAAGCTTTCTTT	CASSYRPEGDTEAFF
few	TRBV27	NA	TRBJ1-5	TGTGCCAGCAGTTTTGGAGGGACAAATAGCAATCAGCCCCAGCATTTT	CASSFGGTNSNQPQHF
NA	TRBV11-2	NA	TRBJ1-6	TGTGCCAGCTCTCCGTGGTCGACACCACGCAATAATTCACCCCTCCACTTT	CASSPWSTPRNNSPLHF
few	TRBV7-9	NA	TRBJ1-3	TGTGCCAGCAGCACCGGACAGACTGGAAACACCATATATTTT	CASSTGQTGNTIYF
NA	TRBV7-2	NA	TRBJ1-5	TGTGCCAGCAGCCCTAGACACCTTAGCAATCAGCCCCAGCATTTT	CASSPRHLSNQPQHF
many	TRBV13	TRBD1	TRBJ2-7	TGTGCCAGCAGCTCACGACAGGGTTCCTACGAGCAGTACTTC	CASSSRQGSYEQYF
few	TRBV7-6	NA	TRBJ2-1	TGTGCCAGCAGCTGGGACGAGGGGCGTTTATCCTACAATGAGCAGTTCTTC	CASSWDEGRLSYNEQFF
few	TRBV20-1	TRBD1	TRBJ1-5	TGCAGTGCTAGTGGGGTACAGGGGTTGAGAGTCGGGTCTACTCAGCCCCAGCATTTT	CSASGVQGLRVGSTQPQHF
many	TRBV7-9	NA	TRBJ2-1	TGTGCCAGCACCTGGGGAGATGAGCAGTTCTTC	CASTWGDEQFF
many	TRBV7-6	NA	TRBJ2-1	TGTGCCAGCAGCTTAGGGCACCGGAGCTCCTACAATGAGCAGTTCTTC	CASSLGHRSSYNEQFF